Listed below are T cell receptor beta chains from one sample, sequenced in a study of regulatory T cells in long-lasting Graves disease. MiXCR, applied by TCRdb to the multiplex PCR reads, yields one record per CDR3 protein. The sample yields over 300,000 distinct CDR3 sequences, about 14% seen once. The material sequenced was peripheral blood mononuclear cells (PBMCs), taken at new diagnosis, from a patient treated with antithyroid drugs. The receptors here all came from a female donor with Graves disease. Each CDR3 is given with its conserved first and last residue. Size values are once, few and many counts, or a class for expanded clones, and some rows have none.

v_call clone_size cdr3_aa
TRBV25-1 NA CASSENSGQWSYGYTF
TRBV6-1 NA CASNPQRELVGELFF
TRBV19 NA CASGTSGGAGYGELFF
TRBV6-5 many CASSYSRRDEQGAEQFF
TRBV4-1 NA CASSPADGYTGELSF
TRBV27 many CASSLSAGVVDTQYF
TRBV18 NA CASSPGHAGTGELFF
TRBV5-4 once CASSLGSDATNEKLFF
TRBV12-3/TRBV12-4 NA CASSSTGQDTGELFF
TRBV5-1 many CASSLRTSVAEQFF
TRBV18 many CASSRVGNQPQHF
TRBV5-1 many CASKVSGAGTEAFF
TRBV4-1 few CASRGRSPGGEKLFF
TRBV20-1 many CSATQGAQAYGYTF
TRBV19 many CASRTGVADSYEQYF
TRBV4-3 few CASSQGLLTYEQYF
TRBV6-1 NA CASRPSGGSLAGGRSNEQFF
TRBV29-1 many CSTAGTGMIQYF
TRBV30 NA CAWSVLTNEKLFF
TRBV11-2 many CASSFTVLGGDEQFF
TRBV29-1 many CSVRPGTSGNSYEQYF
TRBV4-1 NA CANSQDPSGRRWNEQFF
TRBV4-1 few CASSLTGVYNSPLHF